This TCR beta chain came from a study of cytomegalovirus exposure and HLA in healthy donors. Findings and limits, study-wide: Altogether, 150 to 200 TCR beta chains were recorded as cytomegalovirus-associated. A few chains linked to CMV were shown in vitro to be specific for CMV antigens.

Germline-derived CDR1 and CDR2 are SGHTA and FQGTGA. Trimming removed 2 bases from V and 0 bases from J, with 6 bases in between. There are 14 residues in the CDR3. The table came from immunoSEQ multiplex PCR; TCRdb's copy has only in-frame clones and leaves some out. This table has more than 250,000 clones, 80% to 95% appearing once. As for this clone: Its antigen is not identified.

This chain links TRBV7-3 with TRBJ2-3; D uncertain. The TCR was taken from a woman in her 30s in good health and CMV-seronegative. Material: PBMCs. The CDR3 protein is CASSLYASTDTQYF. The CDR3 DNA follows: TGTGCCAGCAGCTTATATGCCAGCACAGATACGCAGTATTTT.